This T cell receptor beta chain derives from a study of blood T cell repertoires in COVID-19. Repertoires were generated with immunoSEQ multiplex PCR, while TCRdb's copy carries only in-frame clones and drops some. The sample shows about 150,000 clones, 70% to 90% of them seen only once. CDR1 and CDR2 from the germline V gene are MNHEY and SVGAGI. Trimming shortened V by 5 bases and J by 11 bases, and 22 bases separated the two germline ends. CDR3 length equals 15 residues. Sequencing was performed on peripheral blood. The TCR was taken from a woman older than 75 with COVID-19, enrolled during active disease. V gene TRBV6-5 combines with J gene TRBJ2-1, with unresolved D. The CDR3 protein is CASSTTSGQAMKQFF. The CDR3 region has the DNA TGTGCCAGCAGTACGACGAGTGGGCAAGCAATGAAGCAGTTCTTC.